The T cell receptor beta chain under discussion was sequenced for a study of human T cells and chemical hapten exposure. Study background: Patients were given diphenylcyclopropenone on the scalp weekly across the roughly 25-week study.

The junction had 6 bases not matched to a gene; V was cut back by 7 bases and J by 8 bases. The CDR3 is 13 amino acids. Germline assignment: CDR1 ENHRY and CDR2 SYGVKD. The table lists this clonotype with many counts. Its antigen is unknown. Study findings and constraints: Unchanged with DPC sensitization were TCRs above 1 in 1000 frequency.

Time point indicated: patch test 2, 6 weeks after DPC sensitization. Treatment denoted: therapeutic diphenylcyclopropenone sensitization with weekly scalp DPC. TCRdb ran MiXCR on the RACE reads and lists one entry per CDR3 protein. This sample has approximately 96,000 distinct CDR3 sequences, with about 9% found just once. This rearrangement joins TRBV10-3 to TRBJ2-2; TRBD2 agrees at 8 bases. Sequenced here: whole blood, sampled in connection with sensitization to the hapten diphenylcyclopropenone (DPC). This receptor was identified in a woman aged 40 to 55 with alopecia areata. Some clones in this sample may be carry-over from other donors' samples. The CDR3 loop is CAITAGLAGELFF. Written as DNA, the CDR3 is TGTGCCATCACAGCCGGACTAGCTGGGGAGCTGTTTTTT.